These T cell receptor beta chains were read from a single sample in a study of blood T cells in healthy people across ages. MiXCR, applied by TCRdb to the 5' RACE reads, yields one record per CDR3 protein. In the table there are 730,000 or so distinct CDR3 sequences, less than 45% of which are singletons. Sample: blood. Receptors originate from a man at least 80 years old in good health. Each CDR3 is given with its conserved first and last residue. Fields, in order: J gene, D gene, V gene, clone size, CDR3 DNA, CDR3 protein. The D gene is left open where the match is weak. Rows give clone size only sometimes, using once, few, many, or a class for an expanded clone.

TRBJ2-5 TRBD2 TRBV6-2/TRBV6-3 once TGTGCCAGCAGTTGGGGACTAGCGGGGTACAATGAGCAGTACTTC CASSWGLAGYNEQYF
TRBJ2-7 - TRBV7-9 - TGTGCCAGCAGCTTAGATCTTGGGGGGGCTAGGCCCTACGAGCAGTACTTC CASSLDLGGARPYEQYF
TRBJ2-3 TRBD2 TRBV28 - TGTGCCAGCAGGACAGCTAGCGGGAGTAACCAAGCAGATACGCAGTATTTT CASRTASGSNQADTQYF
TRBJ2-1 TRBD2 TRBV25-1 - TGTGCCAGCAGTCAACCGGGACTAGCGGTCTACAATGAGCAGTTCTTC CASSQPGLAVYNEQFF
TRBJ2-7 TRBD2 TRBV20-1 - TGCAGTGCTCCCCCTCTAATGACTAGCGGAGCCTCCTACGAGCAGTACTTC CSAPPLMTSGASYEQYF
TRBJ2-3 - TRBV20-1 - TGCAGTGCTAGAGACGATCTGGGTATAGGAGATACGCAGTATTTT CSARDDLGIGDTQYF
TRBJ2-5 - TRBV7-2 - TGTGCCAGCAGCGCTAGGTCCAGGGAAAAGACCCAGTACTTC CASSARSREKTQYF
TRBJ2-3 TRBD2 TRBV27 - TGTGCCAGCAAAGCGGGGGGGAGCACAGATACGCAGTATTTT CASKAGGSTDTQYF
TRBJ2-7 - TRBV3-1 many TGTGCCAGCAGCCAACTGGCTGGGAGCACCTACGAGCAGTACTTC CASSQLAGSTYEQYF
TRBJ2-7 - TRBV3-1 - TGTGCCAGCAGCCAAGGCTTTTCGGGAGCTTCCGAGCAGTACTTC CASSQGFSGASEQYF
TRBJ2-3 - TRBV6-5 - TGTGCCAGCAGCCATAAGGACGGACTCACAGATACGCAGTATTTT CASSHKDGLTDTQYF
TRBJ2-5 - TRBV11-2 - TGTGCCAGCAGCTTAGAGCAGCGGGTGGAAGAGACCCAGTACTTC CASSLEQRVEETQYF
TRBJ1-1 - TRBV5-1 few TGCGCCAGCAGCCAGACGACACCGGGTCCGGAAGCTTTCTTT CASSQTTPGPEAFF
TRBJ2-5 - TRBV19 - TGTGCCACCCAACAAGAAGACCAAGAGACCCAGTACTTC CATQQEDQETQYF
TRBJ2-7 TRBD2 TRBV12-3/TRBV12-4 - TGTGCCAGCAGTCCCTTAGCGGGAGCAGTGCGCGAGCAGTACTTC CASSPLAGAVREQYF
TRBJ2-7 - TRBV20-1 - TGCAGTGCTAGCATGGGATCCTACGAGCAGTACTTC CSASMGSYEQYF